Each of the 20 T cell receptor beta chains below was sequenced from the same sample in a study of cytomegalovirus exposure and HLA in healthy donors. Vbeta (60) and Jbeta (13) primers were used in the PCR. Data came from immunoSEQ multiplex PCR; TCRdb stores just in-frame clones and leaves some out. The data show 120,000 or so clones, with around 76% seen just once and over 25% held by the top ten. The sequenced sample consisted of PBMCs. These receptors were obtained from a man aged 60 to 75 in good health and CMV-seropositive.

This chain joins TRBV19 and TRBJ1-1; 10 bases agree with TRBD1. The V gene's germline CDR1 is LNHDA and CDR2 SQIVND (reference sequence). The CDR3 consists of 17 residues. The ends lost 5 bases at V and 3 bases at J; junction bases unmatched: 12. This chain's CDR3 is CASSPGTGDAGDTEAFF. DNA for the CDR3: TGTGCCAGTAGTCCAGGGACAGGGGACGCCGGGGACACTGAAGCTTTCTTT.

The CDR3: CASIGQLNQPQHF. The DNA of the CDR3 is TGTGCCAGTATTGGACAGCTCAATCAGCCCCAGCATTTT. The chain recombines TRBV19 with TRBJ1-5; D is perhaps TRBD1 (6 bases). The V and J ends lost 7 bases and 3 bases respectively, with 10 bases between them. Germline CDR1 is LNHDA and CDR2 is SQIVND (reference sequence). This CDR3 contains 13 residues.

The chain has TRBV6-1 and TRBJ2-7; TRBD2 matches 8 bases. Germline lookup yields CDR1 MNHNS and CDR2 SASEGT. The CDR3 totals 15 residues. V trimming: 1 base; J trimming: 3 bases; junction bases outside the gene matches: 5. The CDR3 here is CASSEVLAGGYEQYF. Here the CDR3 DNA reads TGTGCCAGCAGTGAAGTGCTAGCGGGTGGCTACGAGCAGTACTTC.

The CDR3 here is CASRQTGTGWDEQYF. The DNA for the CDR3 is TGCGCCAGCAGGCAGACCGGGACAGGGTGGGACGAGCAGTACTTC. This chain uses TRBV5-1 with TRBJ2-7, with 9 nucleotides matching TRBD1. Germline V CDR1 and CDR2: SGHRS, YFSETQ. The CDR3 loop spans 15 amino acids. Trimming cost V 5 bases and J 5 bases; bases outside gene matches: 11.

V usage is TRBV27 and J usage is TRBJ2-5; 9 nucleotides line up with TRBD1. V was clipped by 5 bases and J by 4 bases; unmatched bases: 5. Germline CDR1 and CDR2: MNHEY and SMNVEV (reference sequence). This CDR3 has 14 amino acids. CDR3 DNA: TGTGCCAGCAGTCCGCGACAGGGGGGAGAGACCCAGTACTTC. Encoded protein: CASSPRQGGETQYF.

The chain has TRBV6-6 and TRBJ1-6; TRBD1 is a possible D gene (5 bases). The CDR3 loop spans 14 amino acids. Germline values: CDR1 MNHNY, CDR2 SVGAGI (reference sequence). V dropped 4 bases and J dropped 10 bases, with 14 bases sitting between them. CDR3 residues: CASSLGGGRSPLHF. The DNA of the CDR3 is TGTGCCAGCAGTTTGGGGGGGGGACGGTCACCCCTCCACTTT.

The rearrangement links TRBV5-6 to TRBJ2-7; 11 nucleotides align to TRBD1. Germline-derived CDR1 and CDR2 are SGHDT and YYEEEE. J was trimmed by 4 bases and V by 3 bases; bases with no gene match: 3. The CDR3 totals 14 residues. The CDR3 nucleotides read TGTGCCAGCAGCTGGGGGACAGGGGGTTACGAGCAGTACTTC. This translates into CASSWGTGGYEQYF. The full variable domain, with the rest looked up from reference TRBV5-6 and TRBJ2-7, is DAGVTQSPTHLIKTRGQQVTLRCSPKSGHDTVSWYQQALGQGPQFIFQYYEEEERQRGNFPDRFSGHQFPNYSSELNVNALLLGDSALYLCASSWGTGGYEQYFGPGTRLTVT.

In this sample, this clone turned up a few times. The CDR3: CASSLVVRTDEQFF. The CDR3 DNA sequence: TGTGCCAGTAGTCTGGTCGTTAGAACCGATGAGCAGTTCTTC. The chain recombines TRBV19 with TRBJ2-1; no firm D call. CDR3 length equals 14 residues. Germline CDR1 is LNHDA and CDR2 is SQIVND (reference sequence). V lost 5 bases to trimming and J lost 8 bases, with 16 bases between them.

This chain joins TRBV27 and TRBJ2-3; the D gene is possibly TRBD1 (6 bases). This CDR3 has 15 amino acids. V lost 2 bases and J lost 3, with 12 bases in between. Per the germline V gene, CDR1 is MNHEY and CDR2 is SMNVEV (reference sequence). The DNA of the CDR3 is TGTGCCAGCAGTTTACAGGACAGAACAACAGATACGCAGTATTTT. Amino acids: CASSLQDRTTDTQYF.

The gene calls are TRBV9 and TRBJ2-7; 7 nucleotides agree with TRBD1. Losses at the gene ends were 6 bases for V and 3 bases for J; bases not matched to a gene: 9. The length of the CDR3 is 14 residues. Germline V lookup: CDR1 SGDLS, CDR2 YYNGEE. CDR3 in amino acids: CASTRGRALYEQYF. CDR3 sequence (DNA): TGTGCCAGCACAAGGGGGCGCGCTCTCTACGAGCAGTACTTC.

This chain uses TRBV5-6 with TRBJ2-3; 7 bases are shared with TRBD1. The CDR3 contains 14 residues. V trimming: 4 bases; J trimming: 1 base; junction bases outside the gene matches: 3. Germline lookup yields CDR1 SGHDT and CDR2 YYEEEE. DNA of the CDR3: TGTGCCAGCAGCCGAGACAGGGGCACAGATACGCAGTATTTT. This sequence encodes CASSRDRGTDTQYF.

This chain's CDR3 is CASSVYPDSYEQYF. DNA of the CDR3: TGTGCCAGCAGTGTGTATCCCGATTCCTACGAGCAGTACTTC. J is TRBJ2-5 and V is TRBV6-1; D is unclear. The end of the DNA aligns better with TRBJ2-7, so the J call may be wrong. This CDR3 region has 14 residues. Per the germline V gene, CDR1 is MNHNS and CDR2 is SASEGT.

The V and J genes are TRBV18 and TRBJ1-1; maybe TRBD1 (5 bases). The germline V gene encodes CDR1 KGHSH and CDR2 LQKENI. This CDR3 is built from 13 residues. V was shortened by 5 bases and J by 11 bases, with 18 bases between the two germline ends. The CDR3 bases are TGTGCCAGCTCATCGGACCAGGGTCTCCGGGCTTTCTTT. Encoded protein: CASSSDQGLRAFF.

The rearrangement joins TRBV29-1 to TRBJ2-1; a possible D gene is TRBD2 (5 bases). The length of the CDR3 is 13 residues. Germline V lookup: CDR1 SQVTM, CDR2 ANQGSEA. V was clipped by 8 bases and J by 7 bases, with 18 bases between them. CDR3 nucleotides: TGCAGCCTGTGGTCCGGGGTAGAGAATGAGCAGTTCTTC. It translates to CSLWSGVENEQFF.

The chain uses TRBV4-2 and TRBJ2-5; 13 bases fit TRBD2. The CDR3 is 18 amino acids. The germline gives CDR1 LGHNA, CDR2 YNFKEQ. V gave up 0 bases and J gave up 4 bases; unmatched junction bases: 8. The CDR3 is CASSQELAGGLEGETQYF. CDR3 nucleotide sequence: TGTGCCAGCAGCCAAGAACTAGCGGGAGGGTTAGAGGGAGAGACCCAGTACTTC.

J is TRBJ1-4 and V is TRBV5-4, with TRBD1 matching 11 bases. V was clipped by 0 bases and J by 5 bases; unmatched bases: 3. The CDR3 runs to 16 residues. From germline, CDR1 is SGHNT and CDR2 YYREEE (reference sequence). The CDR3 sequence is CASSLGTGGGNEKLFF. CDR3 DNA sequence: TGTGCCAGCAGCTTGGGGACAGGGGGCGGGAATGAAAAACTGTTTTTT.

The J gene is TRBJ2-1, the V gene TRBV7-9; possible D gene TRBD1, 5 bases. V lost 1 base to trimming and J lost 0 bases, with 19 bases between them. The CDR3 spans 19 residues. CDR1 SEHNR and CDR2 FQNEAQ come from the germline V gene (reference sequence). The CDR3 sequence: CASSLGQGARLSSYNEQFF. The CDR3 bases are TGTGCCAGCAGCTTAGGACAAGGGGCTAGGCTTAGCTCCTACAATGAGCAGTTCTTC.

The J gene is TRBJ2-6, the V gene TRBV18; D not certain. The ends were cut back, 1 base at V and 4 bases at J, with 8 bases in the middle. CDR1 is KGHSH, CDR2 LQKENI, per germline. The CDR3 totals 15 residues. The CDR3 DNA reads TGTGCCAGCTCACCACGGGCAGCCGGGGCCAACGTCCTGACTTTC. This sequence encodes CASSPRAAGANVLTF.

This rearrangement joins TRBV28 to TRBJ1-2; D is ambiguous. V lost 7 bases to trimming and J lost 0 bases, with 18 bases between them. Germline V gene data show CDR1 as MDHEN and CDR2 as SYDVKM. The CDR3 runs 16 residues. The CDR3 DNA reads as TGTGCCAGCACCCCCGGGAGTTTTGGGGCTAACTATGGCTACACCTTC. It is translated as CASTPGSFGANYGYTF.

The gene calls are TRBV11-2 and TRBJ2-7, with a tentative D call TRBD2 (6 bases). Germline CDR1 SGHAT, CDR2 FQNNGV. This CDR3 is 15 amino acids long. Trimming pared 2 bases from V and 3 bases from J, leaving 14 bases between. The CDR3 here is CASSLWERAFYEQYF. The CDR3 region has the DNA TGTGCCAGCAGCTTATGGGAGCGGGCTTTCTACGAGCAGTACTTC.